This record covers a single T cell receptor beta chain. The sample belongs to a study of control samples from healthy donors and cancer patients. This CDR3 is built from 15 residues. The germline V gene encodes CDR1 SGHRS and CDR2 YFSETQ. The junction had 4 bases not matched to a gene; V was cut back by 3 bases and J by 0 bases. The method was immunoSEQ multiplex PCR; TCRdb's version includes in-frame clones alone and lacks a portion of them. The table shows 120,000 or so clones, with approximately 94% occurring only once. The receptor was isolated from a man aged 45 to 65 with head and neck cancer. This chain links TRBV5-1 with TRBJ1-1; 8 nucleotides match TRBD1. Sequences were obtained from PBMCs. The CDR3 sequence: CASSSRQGMNTEAFF. CDR3 coding DNA: TGCGCCAGCAGCTCCAGACAGGGGATGAACACTGAAGCTTTCTTT.